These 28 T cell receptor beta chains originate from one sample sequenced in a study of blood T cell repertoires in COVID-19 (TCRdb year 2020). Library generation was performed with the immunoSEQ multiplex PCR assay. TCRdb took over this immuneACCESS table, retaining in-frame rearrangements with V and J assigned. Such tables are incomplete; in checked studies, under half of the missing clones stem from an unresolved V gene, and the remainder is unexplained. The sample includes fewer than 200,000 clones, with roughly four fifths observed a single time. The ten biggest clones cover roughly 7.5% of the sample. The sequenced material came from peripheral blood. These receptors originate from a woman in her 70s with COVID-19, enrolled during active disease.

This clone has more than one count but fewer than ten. The CDR3 DNA sequence: TGTGCCAGCTCACCAAATCTAGCGGGAAACACCGGGGAGCTGTTTTTT. Its translation is CASSPNLAGNTGELFF. The chain joins TRBV18 to TRBJ2-2; TRBD2 matches 9 bases. The germline V gene encodes CDR1 KGHSH and CDR2 LQKENI. The ends lost 2 bases at V and 2 bases at J; junction bases unmatched: 3. This CDR3 contains 16 residues.

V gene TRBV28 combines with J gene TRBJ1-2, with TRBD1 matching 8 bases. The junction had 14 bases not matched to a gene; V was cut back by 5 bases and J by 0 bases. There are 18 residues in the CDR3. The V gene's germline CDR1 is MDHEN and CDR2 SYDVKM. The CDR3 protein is CASSPPPTGARANYGYTF. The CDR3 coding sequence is TGTGCCAGCAGTCCCCCCCCGACAGGGGCCAGAGCTAACTATGGCTACACCTTC.

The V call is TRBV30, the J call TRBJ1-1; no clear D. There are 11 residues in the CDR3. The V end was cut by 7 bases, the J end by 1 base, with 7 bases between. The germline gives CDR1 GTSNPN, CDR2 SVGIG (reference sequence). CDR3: CASRSNTEAFF. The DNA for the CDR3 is TGTGCCTCTAGGTCGAACACTGAAGCTTTCTTT.

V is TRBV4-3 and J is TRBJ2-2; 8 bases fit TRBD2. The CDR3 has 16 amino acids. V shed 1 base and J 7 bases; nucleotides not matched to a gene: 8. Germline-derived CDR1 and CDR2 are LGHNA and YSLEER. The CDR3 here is CASSQAAGLVIGELFF. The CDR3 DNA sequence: TGCGCCAGCAGCCAAGCTGCGGGACTAGTAATCGGGGAGCTGTTTTTT.

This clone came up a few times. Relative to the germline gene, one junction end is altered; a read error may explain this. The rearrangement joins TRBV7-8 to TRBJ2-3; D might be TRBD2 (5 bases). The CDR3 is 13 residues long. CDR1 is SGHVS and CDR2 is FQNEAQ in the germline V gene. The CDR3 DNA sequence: TGTGCCAGCAGCTCCTCTTTGACTCCCCGGCGGGATTTT. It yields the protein CASSSSLTPRRDF.

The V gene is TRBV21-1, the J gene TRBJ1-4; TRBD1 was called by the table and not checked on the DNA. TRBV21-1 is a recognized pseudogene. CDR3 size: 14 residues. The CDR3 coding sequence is TGTGCCAGCAGCTGGAAGGCAGGGCGGAAAAAACTGTTTTTT. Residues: CASSWKAGRKKLFF.

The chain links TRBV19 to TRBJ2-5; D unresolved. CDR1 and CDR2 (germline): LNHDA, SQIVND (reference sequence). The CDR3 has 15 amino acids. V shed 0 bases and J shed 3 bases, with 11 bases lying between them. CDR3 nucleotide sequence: TGTGCCAGTAGTATAGATTTAGTTTCTGAAGAGACCCAGTACTTC. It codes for CASSIDLVSEETQYF.

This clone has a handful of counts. The CDR3 reads CASSRTDYEQYF. DNA of the CDR3: TGTGCCAGCAGCCGGACAGACTACGAGCAGTACTTC. V and J are TRBV7-9 and TRBJ2-7, with D possibly TRBD1 on 6 matching bases. From germline, CDR1 is SEHNR and CDR2 FQNEAQ (reference sequence). Deletions cut 5 bases from V and 3 bases from J, with 8 bases between. CDR3 length equals 12 residues.

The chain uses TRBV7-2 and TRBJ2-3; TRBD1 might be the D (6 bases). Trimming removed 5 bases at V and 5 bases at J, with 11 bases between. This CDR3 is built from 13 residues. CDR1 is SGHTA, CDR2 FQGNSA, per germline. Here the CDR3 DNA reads TGTGCCAGCAGCCGACAGGTTGGAGATACGCAGTATTTT. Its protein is CASSRQVGDTQYF.

The CDR3 sequence is CAWEPGLNSPLHF. CDR3 DNA: TGTGCCTGGGAGCCGGGACTTAATTCACCCCTCCACTTT. The chain combines TRBV30 with TRBJ1-6; TRBD1 is a possible D gene (5 bases). Germline V lookup: CDR1 GTSNPN, CDR2 SVGIG (reference sequence). The V gene lost 5 bases and the J gene lost 6 bases, with 11 bases spanning the gap. This CDR3 contains 13 residues.

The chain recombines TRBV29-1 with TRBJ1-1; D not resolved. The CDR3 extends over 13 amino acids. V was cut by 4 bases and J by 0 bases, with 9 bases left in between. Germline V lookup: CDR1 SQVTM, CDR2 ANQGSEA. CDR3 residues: CSVAGDMNTEAFF. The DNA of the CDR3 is TGCAGCGTTGCAGGCGATATGAACACTGAAGCTTTCTTT. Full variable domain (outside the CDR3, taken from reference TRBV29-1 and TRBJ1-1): SAVISQKPSRDICQRGTSLTIQCQVDSQVTMMFWYRQQPGQSLTLIATANQGSEATYESGFVIDKFPISRPNLTFSTLTVSNMSPEDSSIYLCSVAGDMNTEAFFGQGTRLTVV.

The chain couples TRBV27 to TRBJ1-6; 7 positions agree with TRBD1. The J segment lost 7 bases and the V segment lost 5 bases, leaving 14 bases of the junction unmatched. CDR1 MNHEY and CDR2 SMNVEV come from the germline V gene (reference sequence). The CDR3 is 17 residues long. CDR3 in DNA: TGTGCCAGCAGTGGCACTACAGGGGTTGTCCCAAATTCACCCCTCCACTTT. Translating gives CASSGTTGVVPNSPLHF.

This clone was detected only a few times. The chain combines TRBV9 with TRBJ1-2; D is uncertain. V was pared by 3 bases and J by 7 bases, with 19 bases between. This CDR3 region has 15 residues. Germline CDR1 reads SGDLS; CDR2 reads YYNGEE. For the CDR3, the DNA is TGTGCCAGCAGCGGTCCAGGTACAGAATCTGGTGGCTACACCTTC. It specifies CASSGPGTESGGYTF.

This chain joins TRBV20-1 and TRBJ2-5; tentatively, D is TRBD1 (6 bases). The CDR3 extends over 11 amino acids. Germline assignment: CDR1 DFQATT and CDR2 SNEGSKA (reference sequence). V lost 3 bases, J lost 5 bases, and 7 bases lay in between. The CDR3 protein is CSARGAETQYF. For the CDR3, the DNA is TGCAGTGCTAGGGGGGCCGAGACCCAGTACTTC.

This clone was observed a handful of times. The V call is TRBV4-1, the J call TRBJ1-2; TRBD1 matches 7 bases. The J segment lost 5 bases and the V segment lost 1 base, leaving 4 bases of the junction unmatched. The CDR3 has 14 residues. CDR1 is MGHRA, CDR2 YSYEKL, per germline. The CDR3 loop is CASSQGDREYGYTF. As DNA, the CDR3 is TGCGCCAGCAGCCAAGGCGACAGGGAGTATGGCTACACCTTC.

CDR3 amino acids: CASSLSGRGGYEQYF. The CDR3 DNA follows: TGTGCCAGCAGTCTTAGCGGGAGGGGCGGCTACGAGCAGTACTTC. This chain connects TRBV7-9 to TRBJ2-7, with 11 bases that match TRBD2. Germline V CDR1 and CDR2: SEHNR, FQNEAQ (reference sequence). This CDR3 spans 15 amino acids. With V trimmed by 6 bases and J by 3 bases, 7 bases remained unmatched.

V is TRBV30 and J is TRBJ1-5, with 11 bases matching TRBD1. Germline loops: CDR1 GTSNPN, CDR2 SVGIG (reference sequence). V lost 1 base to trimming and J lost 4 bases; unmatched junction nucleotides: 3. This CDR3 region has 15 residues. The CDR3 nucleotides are TGTGCCTGGAGTGGGGGGACAGGGGGGAATCAGCCCCAGCATTTT. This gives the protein CAWSGGTGGNQPQHF.

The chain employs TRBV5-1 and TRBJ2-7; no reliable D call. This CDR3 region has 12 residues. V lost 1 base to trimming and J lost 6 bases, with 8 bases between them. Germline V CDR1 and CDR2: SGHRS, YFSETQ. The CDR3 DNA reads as TGCGCCAGCAGCTTGCCAGCGACCGAGCAGTACTTC. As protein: CASSLPATEQYF.

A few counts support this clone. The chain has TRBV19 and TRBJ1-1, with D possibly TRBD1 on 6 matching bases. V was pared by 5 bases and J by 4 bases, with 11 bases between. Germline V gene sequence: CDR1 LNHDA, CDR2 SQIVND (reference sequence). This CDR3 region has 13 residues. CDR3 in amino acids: CASSSTGFTEAFF. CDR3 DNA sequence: TGTGCCAGTAGTTCAACAGGGTTCACTGAAGCTTTCTTT.

CDR3 in amino acids: CASSYSLAGRGDTQYF. CDR3 nucleotides: TGTGCCAGCAGTTACTCCCTAGCGGGAAGAGGGGATACGCAGTATTTT. The rearrangement uses TRBV6-5 and TRBJ2-3; 9 bases are shared with TRBD2. Germline CDR1 and CDR2: MNHEY and SVGAGI. J was trimmed by 6 bases and V by 0 bases; bases with no gene match: 7. The CDR3 extends over 16 amino acids.

The CDR3 bases are TGTGCCAGCAGTGGGACTAGCGGGAGTATTGAGCAGTTCTTC. The encoded protein is CASSGTSGSIEQFF. V is TRBV6-2 or TRBV6-3 and J is TRBJ2-1; 14 nucleotides agree with TRBD2. This CDR3 comprises 14 residues. V gave up 5 bases and J gave up 9 bases; unmatched junction bases: 3. The germline gives CDR1 MNHEY, CDR2 SVGEGT.

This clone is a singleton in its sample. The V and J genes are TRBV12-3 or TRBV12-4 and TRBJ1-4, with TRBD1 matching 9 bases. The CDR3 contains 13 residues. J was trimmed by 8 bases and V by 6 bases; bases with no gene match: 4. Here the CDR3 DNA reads TGTGCCAGCAGACCCGGGACAGGGGAAAAACTGTTTTTT. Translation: CASRPGTGEKLFF.

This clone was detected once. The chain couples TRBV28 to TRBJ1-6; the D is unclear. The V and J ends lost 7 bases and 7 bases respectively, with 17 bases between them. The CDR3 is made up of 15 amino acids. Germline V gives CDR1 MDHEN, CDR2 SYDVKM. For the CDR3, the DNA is TGTGCCAGCACTTCAGTAACCAGGCCCAATTCACCCCTCCACTTT. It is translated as CASTSVTRPNSPLHF.

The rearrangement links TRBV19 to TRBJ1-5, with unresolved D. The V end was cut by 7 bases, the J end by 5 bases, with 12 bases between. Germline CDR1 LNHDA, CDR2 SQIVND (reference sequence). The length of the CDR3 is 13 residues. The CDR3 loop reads CASTATHYQPQHF. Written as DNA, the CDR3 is TGTGCCAGTACCGCCACTCACTATCAGCCCCAGCATTTT. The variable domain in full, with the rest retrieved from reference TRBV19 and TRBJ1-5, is DGGITQSPKYLFRKEGQNVTLSCEQNLNHDAMYWYRQDPGQGLRLIYYSQIVNDFQKGDIAEGYSVSREKKESFPLTVTSAQKNPTAFYLCASTATHYQPQHFGDGTRLSIL.

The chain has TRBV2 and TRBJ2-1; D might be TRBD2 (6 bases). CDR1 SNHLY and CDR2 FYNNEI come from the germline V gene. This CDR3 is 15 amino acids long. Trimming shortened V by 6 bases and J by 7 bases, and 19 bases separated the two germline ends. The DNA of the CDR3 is TGTGCCAGCAGGGTCTCGGGGACTGGAAGGAATGAGCAGTTCTTC. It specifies CASRVSGTGRNEQFF.

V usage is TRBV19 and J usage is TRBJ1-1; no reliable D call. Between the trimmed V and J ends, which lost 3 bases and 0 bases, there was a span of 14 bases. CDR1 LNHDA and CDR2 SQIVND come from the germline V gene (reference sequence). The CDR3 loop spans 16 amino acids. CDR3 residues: CASSIGRRHMNTEAFF. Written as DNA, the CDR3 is TGTGCCAGTAGTATCGGCAGGAGGCACATGAACACTGAAGCTTTCTTT.

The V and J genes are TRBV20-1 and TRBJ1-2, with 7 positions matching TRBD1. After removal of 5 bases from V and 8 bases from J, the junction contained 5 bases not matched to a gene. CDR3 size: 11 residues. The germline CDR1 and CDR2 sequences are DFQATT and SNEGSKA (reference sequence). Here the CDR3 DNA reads TGCAGTGCTCGACAGGGTGGCGGCTACACCTTC. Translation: CSARQGGGYTF.

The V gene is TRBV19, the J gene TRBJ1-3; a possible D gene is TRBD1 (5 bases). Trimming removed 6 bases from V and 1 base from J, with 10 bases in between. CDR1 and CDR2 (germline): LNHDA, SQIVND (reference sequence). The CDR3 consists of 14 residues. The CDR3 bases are TGTGCCAGTAGCCGACAGCAGTCTGGAAACACCATATATTTT. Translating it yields CASSRQQSGNTIYF.